These 13 T cell receptor beta chains were sequenced from one sample in a study of beta chain features in type 1 diabetes. Expressed TCRB transcripts were sequenced, since all the RNA that had been isolated was reverse transcribed. Using immunoSEQ multiplex PCR, the repertoire was profiled, and TCRdb retains in-frame clones only, with some absent. Of hundreds of thousands of clones in the sample, 15% to 20% were seen once. Material for sequencing was naive CD4+ T cells from blood. These receptors originate from a woman younger than 35 in good health.

In this sample, this clone turned up a few times. The chain recombines TRBV27 with TRBJ1-5, with 10 bases identical to TRBD1. The CDR3 contains 16 residues. The V gene end was trimmed by 2 bases and the J gene end by 5 bases; junction bases not matched to a gene: 6. Germline assignment: CDR1 MNHEY and CDR2 SMNVEV (reference sequence). The CDR3 DNA sequence: TGTGCCAGCAGTTTACTCTGGACAGGGGGTCATCAGCCCCAGCATTTT. Translated: CASSLLWTGGHQPQHF.

This sequence joins TRBV27 and TRBJ2-5, with 7 bases aligning to TRBD1. The V gene's germline CDR1 is MNHEY and CDR2 SMNVEV (reference sequence). CDR3 size: 14 residues. Trimming at V came to 2 bases and at J to 5 bases, leaving 5 bases not matched to a gene. DNA for the CDR3: TGTGCCAGCAGTTTAAAGGGGGCAGGGGAGACCCAGTACTTC. Protein product: CASSLKGAGETQYF.

This clone was seen a handful of times. V is TRBV6-5 and J is TRBJ2-5; 7 bases map to TRBD2. The CDR3 extends over 14 amino acids. From germline, CDR1 is MNHEY and CDR2 SVGAGI. Unmatched junction bases numbered 9, after V lost 6 bases and J lost 5 bases. CDR3 loop: CASRPGGGAETQYF. The CDR3 DNA reads as TGTGCCAGCAGACCGGGAGGAGGGGCGGAGACCCAGTACTTC.

This clone was seen more than once but under ten times. The V gene is TRBV5-1, the J gene TRBJ2-3; TRBD2 agrees at 9 bases. This CDR3 is 16 amino acids long. V dropped 2 bases and J dropped 0; count of bases not matched to a gene: 4. The germline V gene has CDR1 SGHRS and CDR2 YFSETQ. DNA for the CDR3: TGCGCCAGCAGCTTAATAGCGGGAGAAAGCACAGATACGCAGTATTTT. Translation: CASSLIAGESTDTQYF.

The chain employs TRBV7-2 and TRBJ2-3; no firm D call. The germline V and J ends were trimmed by 3 bases and 3 bases, with 13 bases remaining between them. Germline CDR1 SGHTA, CDR2 FQGNSA. The CDR3 length is 15 residues. CDR3 residues: CASSFYHSATDTQYF. The CDR3 coding sequence is TGTGCCAGCAGCTTTTACCATTCTGCTACAGATACGCAGTATTTT.

This clone was picked up a small number of times. Other DNA sequences in the same sample also yield this CDR3. The chain combines TRBV18 with TRBJ1-1; D call uncertain. Germline CDR1 reads KGHSH; CDR2 reads LQKENI. CDR3 length equals 13 residues. With 3 bases removed from V and 0 bases from J, the gap between germline ends came to 5 bases. The CDR3 loop reads CASSPVLNTEAFF. DNA of the CDR3: TGTGCCAGCTCACCGGTGCTGAACACTGAAGCTTTCTTT.

V and J are TRBV6-6 and TRBJ2-1; TRBD2 matches at 10 bases. V was pared by 7 bases and J by 4 bases, with 7 bases of the junction left unmatched. Germline V gene lookup returns CDR1 MNHNY and CDR2 SVGAGI (reference sequence). The CDR3 runs 15 residues. CDR3 protein: CASIPAGGRYNEQFF. The CDR3 bases are TGTGCCAGCATCCCAGCGGGAGGGCGATACAATGAGCAGTTCTTC.

The chain uses TRBV19 and TRBJ1-2; D is unresolved. V was clipped by 0 bases and J by 1 base, with 6 bases between them. Germline assignment: CDR1 LNHDA and CDR2 SQIVND (reference sequence). This CDR3 has 14 residues. The DNA of the CDR3 is TGTGCCAGTAGTATAGATGGGCGTAACTATGGCTACACCTTC. It is translated as CASSIDGRNYGYTF.

This chain joins TRBV11-2 and TRBJ1-1, with D possibly matching TRBD1 (5 bases). V lost 1 base and J 4 bases, leaving 13 bases between the germline ends. CDR3 length: 15 amino acids. The germline V gene has CDR1 SGHAT and CDR2 FQNNGV. CDR3 amino acids: CASSLAGGIGTEAFF. DNA of the CDR3: TGTGCCAGCAGCTTAGCGGGGGGAATAGGCACTGAAGCTTTCTTT.

The gene calls are TRBV7-2 and TRBJ2-2; 7 nucleotides align to TRBD1. V was clipped by 4 bases and J by 6 bases; unmatched bases: 14. Per the germline V gene, CDR1 is SGHTA and CDR2 is FQGNSA. The CDR3 totals 17 residues. The DNA of the CDR3 is TGTGCCAGCAGCTCCAAAATGTGGAGTGGGACAGCCGGGGAGCTGTTTTTT. Its protein is CASSSKMWSGTAGELFF. The full variable domain, completed using reference TRBV7-2 and TRBJ2-2, is GAGVSQSPSNKVTEKGKDVELRCDPISGHTALYWYRQSLGQGLEFLIYFQGNSAPDKSGLPSDRFSAERTGGSVSTLTIQRTQQEDSAVYLCASSSKMWSGTAGELFFGEGSRLTVL.

This clone has more than one count but fewer than ten. The V gene is TRBV5-1, the J gene TRBJ2-3; a weak D match, TRBD2 (6 bases). The length of the CDR3 is 13 residues. The V end was cut by 4 bases, the J end by 4 bases, with 10 bases between. CDR1 and CDR2 (germline): SGHRS, YFSETQ. The CDR3 here is CASSREPPDTQYF. CDR3 bases: TGCGCCAGCAGCCGGGAGCCCCCAGATACGCAGTATTTT.

This chain links TRBV6-6 with TRBJ1-1; D ambiguous. Germline values: CDR1 MNHNY, CDR2 SVGAGI (reference sequence). Trimming took 2 bases from V and 8 from J, leaving 12 bases between them. The CDR3 runs to 13 residues. The CDR3 sequence: CASSYTLAVEAFF. For the CDR3, the DNA is TGTGCCAGCAGTTACACTTTAGCCGTCGAAGCTTTCTTT.

In this sample, this clone turned up a few times. The chain employs TRBV9 and TRBJ1-2; D call uncertain. CDR1 and CDR2 (germline): SGDLS, YYNGEE. Trimming left V 4 bases short and J 4 bases short, with 20 bases between. The CDR3 contains 16 residues. This CDR3 is CASSPATNTASYGYTF. The CDR3 DNA sequence: TGTGCCAGCAGCCCCGCTACAAATACAGCATCCTATGGCTACACCTTC.